The entry below describes one T cell receptor (beta chain). Clones were read by immunoSEQ multiplex PCR, and TCRdb kept only the in-frame ones, dropping some. This sample has about 120,000 clones; about nine tenths occur once, and the top ten carry 7.8%. This entry is derived from a study of control samples from healthy donors and cancer patients. Deletions cut 1 base from V and 2 bases from J, with 6 bases between. Germline lookup yields CDR1 SGHAT and CDR2 FQDESV (reference sequence). The length of the CDR3 is 13 residues. This TCR came from a woman aged 18-35 years in good health. The specimen was blood. V is TRBV11-1 and J is TRBJ2-7; possibly TRBD1 or TRBD2 for D (5 bases each). DNA for the CDR3: TGTGCCAGCAGCTTAGGGGGACCCTACGAGCAGTACTTC. Its translation: CASSLGGPYEQYF. Full variable domain (outside the CDR3, taken from reference TRBV11-1 and TRBJ2-7): EAEVAQSPRYKITEKSQAVAFWCDPISGHATLYWYRQILGQGPELLVQFQDESVVDDSQLPKDRFSAERLKGVDSTLKIQPAELGDSAMYLCASSLGGPYEQYFGPGTRLTVT.